A selection of T cell receptor beta chains follows, all from one sample in a study of blood T cells in healthy people across ages. TCRdb fed the 5' RACE reads into MiXCR, producing one record per CDR3 protein. The table records around 670,000 distinct CDR3 sequences, roughly 30% of them present only once. The sequenced sample was blood. Every receptor here comes from a woman older than 75 in good health. Each CDR3 is given with its conserved first and last residue. The D gene is left open where the match is weak. Clone size is not always given. Where it is, it says once, few, many or a class for expanded clones.

TRBD1,TRBV5-1,few,TRBJ1-1,CASSIPGGAAEAFF,TGCGCCAGCAGCATCCCAGGGGGGGCTGCTGAAGCTTTCTTT
NA,TRBV5-1,NA,TRBJ2-6,CASSLWPSGANVWTF,TGCGCCAGCAGCCTCTGGCCATCTGGGGCCAACGTCTGGACTTTC
NA,TRBV7-8,once,TRBJ2-7,CASSPQQGNEQYF,TGTGCCAGCTCACCACAACAGGGTAACGAGCAGTACTTC
NA,TRBV28,many,TRBJ2-6,CASGLSGANVLTF,TGTGCCAGTGGTCTCTCTGGGGCCAACGTCCTGACTTTC
TRBD2,TRBV7-9,many,TRBJ2-7,CASSSAGGGYNEQYF,TGTGCCAGCAGCTCTGCGGGGGGCGGGTACAATGAGCAGTACTTC
TRBD1,TRBV7-3,few,TRBJ2-6,CASSLGQAPAGANVLTF,TGTGCCAGCAGCCTAGGACAGGCCCCAGCTGGGGCCAACGTCCTGACTTTC
NA,TRBV6-5,NA,TRBJ2-1,CASSPTSSYNEQFF,TGTGCCAGCAGTCCAACTAGCTCCTACAATGAGCAGTTCTTC
TRBD1,TRBV29-1,many,TRBJ1-2,CSASTGGEYGYTF,TGCAGCGCCTCGACAGGGGGGGAATATGGCTACACCTTC
TRBD1,TRBV10-3,many,TRBJ1-1,CAISTTGGEAFF,TGTGCCATCAGCACTACAGGGGGCGAAGCTTTCTTT
TRBD2,TRBV29-1,many,TRBJ2-3,CSVVRLAGGTDTQYF,TGCAGCGTTGTCAGACTAGCGGGGGGCACAGATACGCAGTATTTT
NA,TRBV5-5,NA,TRBJ1-1,CASSLGYGGHTEAFF,TGTGCCAGCAGCTTGGGTTACGGGGGCCACACTGAAGCTTTCTTT
TRBD1,TRBV10-3,NA,TRBJ2-7,CAISETPDRSHYEQYF,TGTGCCATCAGTGAGACCCCGGACAGGTCCCACTACGAGCAGTACTTC
NA,TRBV12-5,NA,TRBJ1-5,CASGLVPGNQPQHF,TGTGCTAGTGGTTTGGTACCCGGAAATCAGCCCCAGCATTTT
TRBD1,TRBV6-1,NA,TRBJ2-4,CASGEGQGTLAKNIQYF,TGTGCCAGCGGAGAGGGACAGGGAACCTTAGCCAAAAACATTCAGTACTTC
TRBD2,TRBV7-9,NA,TRBJ2-1,CTSSLAGETQFF,TGTACCAGCAGCTTAGCGGGTGAGACCCAGTTCTTC
TRBD1,TRBV6-1,NA,TRBJ2-7,CASSGTALGEQYF,TGTGCCAGCAGCGGGACAGCACTGGGAGAGCAGTACTTC
NA,TRBV20-1,NA,TRBJ1-5,CSAVPGRINQPQHF,TGCAGTGCAGTGCCGGGACGGATCAATCAGCCCCAGCATTTT
NA,TRBV29-1,NA,TRBJ2-7,CSVEGGSAGGRNEQYF,TGCAGCGTTGAAGGGGGCTCTGCAGGGGGGCGAAACGAGCAGTACTTC
NA,TRBV19,few,TRBJ1-4,CASSIKSFRDAGKLFF,TGTGCCAGTAGTATAAAGTCGTTTCGGGACGCCGGAAAACTGTTTTTT
NA,TRBV20-1,many,TRBJ2-7,CSPLGENYEQYF,TGCAGTCCCCTGGGGGAGAACTACGAGCAGTACTTC
NA,TRBV18,NA,TRBJ1-3,CASSPQPLGNTIYF,TGTGCCAGCTCACCACAACCCCTCGGAAACACCATATATTTT
NA,TRBV29-1,NA,TRBJ2-3,CSVKDSGRSTDTQCF,TGCAGCGTTAAAGATTCGGGCAGGAGCACAGATACGCAGTGTTTT
NA,TRBV20-1,NA,TRBJ2-7,CSASASGQRDMASYEQYF,TGCAGTGCTAGTGCTTCGGGGCAAAGGGATATGGCCTCCTACGAGCAGTACTTC
TRBD1,TRBV5-4,few,TRBJ1-4,CASSTNRGGTNEKLFF,TGTGCTAGCAGCACGAACAGGGGTGGGACTAATGAAAAACTGTTTTTT
NA,TRBV20-1,NA,TRBJ1-4,CSASPDIGNEKLFF,TGCAGTGCCAGCCCGGACATCGGGAATGAAAAACTGTTTTTT
NA,TRBV19,many,TRBJ2-7,CASSIILGGPYEQYF,TGTGCCAGTAGTATTATTCTCGGGGGGCCTTACGAGCAGTACTTC
TRBD1,TRBV5-1,few,TRBJ1-1,CASSGQGAAEAFF,TGCGCCAGCAGCGGACAGGGGGCTGCTGAAGCTTTCTTT
NA,TRBV20-1,few,TRBJ1-1,CSARDENGEAFF,TGCAGTGCTAGAGATGAGAACGGGGAAGCTTTCTTT
NA,TRBV7-9,few,TRBJ2-2,CASSLSRRGYNTGELFF,TGTGCCAGCAGCTTATCGCGGAGGGGATACAACACCGGGGAGCTGTTTTTT
NA,TRBV12-3/TRBV12-4,NA,TRBJ2-5,CASTINRVTGTQYF,TGTGCCAGCACCATTAACAGGGTCACGGGGACCCAGTACTTC
TRBD2,TRBV5-1,NA,TRBJ2-1,CASSPMTSGGSNEQFF,TGCGCCAGCAGCCCGATGACTAGCGGGGGGAGCAATGAGCAGTTCTTC
TRBD1,TRBV20-1,NA,TRBJ1-6,CSARVGTGNLPLHF,TGCAGTGCTAGAGTGGGGACAGGAAATTTACCCCTCCACTTT
NA,TRBV3-1,NA,TRBJ1-4,CASSLRTLSTNEKLFF,TGTGCCAGCAGCCTTCGAACACTTTCAACTAATGAAAAACTGTTTTTT
NA,TRBV4-3,NA,TRBJ1-1,CASSQGVANTEAFF,TGCGCCAGCAGCCAAGGGGTAGCGAACACTGAAGCTTTCTTT
TRBD1,TRBV30,NA,TRBJ1-2,CAWSAGQGPIDGYTF,TGTGCCTGGAGTGCGGGACAGGGCCCCATTGATGGCTACACCTTC
TRBD1,TRBV5-8,many,TRBJ2-7,CASSWTGSAYEQYF,TGTGCCAGCAGCTGGACAGGGTCCGCCTACGAGCAGTACTTC
NA,TRBV5-1,many,TRBJ2-1,CASSLKGRDSYNEQFF,TGCGCCAGCAGCTTGAAGGGGCGGGACTCCTACAATGAGCAGTTCTTC
TRBD1,TRBV3-1,NA,TRBJ2-2,CATQGDTGELFF,TGTGCCACCCAGGGGGACACCGGGGAGCTGTTTTTT
NA,TRBV20-1,many,TRBJ2-1,CSAFSWAGASFYNEQFF,TGCAGTGCGTTTTCGTGGGCGGGGGCAAGCTTCTACAATGAGCAGTTCTTC
NA,TRBV2,few,TRBJ1-2,CASSDRLIYGYTF,TGTGCCAGCAGTGACAGGCTAATCTATGGCTACACCTTC
NA,TRBV9,few,TRBJ1-5,CASPYLDQPQHF,TGTGCCAGCCCGTATCTCGATCAGCCCCAGCATTTT
NA,TRBV27,NA,TRBJ2-4,CASSPAPSFYNIQYF,TGTGCCAGCAGTCCCGCCCCTAGTTTTTACAACATTCAGTACTTC